The following is a TCR beta chain sequence with its context. Its antigen has not been determined. Base-call qualities are not available, and no considerably larger clone is one nucleotide away. Library construction relied on 5' RACE. The sequencing machine was an Illumina HiSeq 2000. A universal primer binding site was introduced by template switching, and a unique molecular identifier was present in the final cDNA, enabling accurate counting of TCR cDNA molecules. Specific primers in the conserved constant-segment region were used to synthesize first-strand cDNA for TCR alpha and beta chains. To control for contamination, every cDNA library carried two barcodes: a SMART-Mk sample barcode plus Illumina barcodes. TruSeq adapter sequences and Illumina sample barcodes were added in two successive PCR steps. The TCR alpha and beta cDNA libraries were sequenced on the Illumina HiSeq platform using custom primers. On the authors' methods: MiGEC processed the raw reads to extract unique molecular identifiers, while MiXCR was used to determine the CDR3 positions. Recombination models were inferred per individual with the repgenHMM and IGoR tools using an EM algorithm. The analysis of shared clonotypes was done with the tcR package in R, with sharing normalized by the product of cloneset sizes. To study raw recombination without the effects of thymic and clonal selection, out-of-frame nonproductive sequences were analyzed. TCRdb passed the public sequencing reads through fastp at Q25 and MiXCR, retaining productive beta sequences. Each CDR3 protein gets just one entry, which takes the most common genes and DNA from the rows behind it. Clone size and V and J calls follow TCRdb, not the original study. The table for this sample lists about 900,000 distinct CDR3 sequences; more than 9% of them were counted only once. Together, the top ten hold about 1.5% of the sample.

The germline V gene provides CDR1 MNHNS and CDR2 SASEGT. The junction shows trimming of 11 bases on V and 0 bases on J, and the gene matches do not reach 8 bases of it. Counted from cysteine to phenylalanine, this CDR3 has 14 amino acids. Just CDR3 DNA is preserved here, 42 bases in frame from base 1. This sample is drawn from a study of identical twins (dated by TCRdb to the mid-2010s). Study-level background: To test whether fetal clonotypes persist, the study used deep sequencing on TCR alpha and beta repertoires from monozygotic twins, unrelated adults of various ages, and cord blood. To rule out contamination, replicate twin experiments were performed at different times with different library preparation protocols. On the study overall, not on this receptor specifically: Because the same donors could not be followed over many years, conclusions were based on cross-sectional statistical analysis. Compared with coincidental sharing between unrelated individuals, out-of-frame TCR alpha sequences shared between twins showed an excess of sequences with low generation probability. Abundant cord blood beta clonotypes carried fewer insertions; young adult naive repertoires showed a weaker similar trend, while memory repertoires showed none. Invariant T cells such as MAIT and iNKT could partly confound zero-insertion analyses, although diverse VJ usage argued against such confounding for most clonotypes. The excess sharing between twins in beta out-of-frame sequences was weaker because fewer shared sequences reduced the signal-to-noise ratio. Recombination models systematically underestimated out-of-frame TCR alpha sharing in monozygotic twins but agreed with sharing between unrelated individuals.

All donors were healthy Caucasians. Three pairs of female monozygotic twins, all aged 18 to 29 years, were included in the twin cohort. Peripheral blood mononuclear cells were the source from which RNA for the TCR libraries was isolated. This same sample was also part of a study on yellow fever vaccine responses in identical twins. The second paper states: The T cell response to vaccination in identical twins was reported by the authors to appear partly convergent and partly personalized. The study precisely tracked vaccine-responding T cell clones in identical twins.

The chain is assembled from TRBV6-1 and TRBJ2-3, and TRBD1 aligns with 7 junction nucleotides. This TCR derives from a woman younger than 35 in good health. Input material: PBMCs. The nucleotide sequence is TGTGCCTGCCGGACAGGAATTAGCACAGATACGCAGTATTTT. Translation gives CACRTGISTDTQYF.